The clone carrying this TCR beta chain has at least ten counts. Its antigen is unknown. The same CDR3 also results from other DNA sequences found in this sample. TCR beta CDR3 was sequenced at survey depth on immunoSEQ. Measured with immunoSEQ multiplex PCR; TCRdb has only the in-frame clones, and not every one. The sample lists under 100,000 clones, roughly four fifths occurring once. These data originate in a study of CD8 T cell repertoires and HIV-1 epitope variants. Across the study: Enriched T cells were co-cultured with equal autologous T cell-negative cells. Study outcomes and limitations: Nef KF9 drew about 5 clonotypes and HW9 one, without TAALDMSHF responses.

The CDR3 loop spans 15 amino acids. Germline V gene lookup returns CDR1 SGHNT and CDR2 YYREEE (reference sequence). Trimming took 0 bases from V and 3 from J, leaving 10 bases between them. The chain is built from TRBV5-4 and TRBJ2-1; D assignment may be TRBD1 or TRBD2 (6 bases each). The sequence was obtained from a male donor with HIV. Sequenced material: uncultured baseline CD8+ T cells from peripheral blood mononuclear cells (PBMCs). DNA of the CDR3: TGTGCCAGCAGCTTGGGCGGAGGGGGCTACAATGAGCAGTTCTTC. It specifies CASSLGGGGYNEQFF.